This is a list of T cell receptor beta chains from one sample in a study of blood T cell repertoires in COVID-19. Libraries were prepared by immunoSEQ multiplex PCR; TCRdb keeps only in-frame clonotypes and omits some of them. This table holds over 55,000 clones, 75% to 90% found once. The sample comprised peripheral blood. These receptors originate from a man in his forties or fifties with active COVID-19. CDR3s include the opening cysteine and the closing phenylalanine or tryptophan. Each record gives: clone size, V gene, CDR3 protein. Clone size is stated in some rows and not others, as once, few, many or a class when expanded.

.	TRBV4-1	CASSQVQRVEKLFF
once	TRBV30	CAWRMTANYGYTF
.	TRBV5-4	CASSLERRAADTQYF
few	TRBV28	CASSSGLAEQYF
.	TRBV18	CAAAAGDRNEKLFF
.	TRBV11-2	CASSDRRGYYGYTF
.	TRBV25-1	CASSDPPGGNEQYF
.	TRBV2	CASSEDRGPGNTIYF
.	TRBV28	CASSPGTGNTGELFF
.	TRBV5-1	CASSLPEGASGTPSSYNEQFF
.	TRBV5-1	CASSFGHGWTDTQYF
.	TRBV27	CASAKGNRVKSPLHF
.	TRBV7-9	CASSLLAGGRETQYF
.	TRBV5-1	CASSLAAGSSYEQYF
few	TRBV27	CASSLRGGSTNEKLFF
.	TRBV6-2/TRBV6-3	CASSYQGSGNTIYF
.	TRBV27	CASSNRDFLDTQYF
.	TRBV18	CASSQWGQNTGELFF
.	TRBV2	CASSPGTGINEKLFF
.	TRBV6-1	CASSETSPNEQFF
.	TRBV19	CASSKQGNTEAFF
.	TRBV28	CASSLSGNYGYTF
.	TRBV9	CASSALAPYNEQFF
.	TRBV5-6	CASSRETGYEQFF
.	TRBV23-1	CASSQTHKQGSLHF
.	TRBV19	CASGDYLNYGEPYGYTF
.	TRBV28	CASSEPIFATNEKLFF
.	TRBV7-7	CASSLGGGSGELFF
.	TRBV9	CASSVVGSGAEQFF
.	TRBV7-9	CASSLGGGSYEQYF
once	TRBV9	CASSVAQNTEAFF
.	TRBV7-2	CASSPDRARGYEQFF
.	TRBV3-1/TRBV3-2	CASSQGVLPAGGEAFF
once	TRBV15	CATSHNRLWGVNSPLHF
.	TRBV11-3	CASSLPGQGGSGELFF
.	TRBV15	CATSSPLAGSGVNEKLFF
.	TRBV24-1	CATSGGSRETQYF
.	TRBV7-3	CASSFRQGSSGANVLTF
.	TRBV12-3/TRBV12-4	CASSLMNGGQGF
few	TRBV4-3	CASSPGTSGTGGEQFF
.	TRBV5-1	CASTVQGGTDTQYF
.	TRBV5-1	CAGRVDYNSPLHF
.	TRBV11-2	CASSPTTMGNTIYF
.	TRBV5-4	CASSDHRQGSNEKLFF